The sequence of this T cell receptor (beta chain) was determined in a study of T-cell memory formation after mild COVID-19. Study observations and caveats: A subset of responding clones appeared in pre-infection memory, suggesting cross-reactive memory joined.

Details on this clonotype: The antigen is undetermined.

Between the trimmed V and J ends, which lost 8 bases and 0 bases, there was a span of 10 bases. Germline V gives CDR1 SGHTA, CDR2 FQGNSA. This CDR3 is built from 13 residues. TCRdb reprocessed the 5' RACE reads via MiXCR and lists one record per CDR3 protein. The sample carries about 400,000 distinct CDR3 sequences, more than 15% recorded once. The material sequenced was PBMCs or a T cell subset sorted from them (not recorded which). The sequence derives from a man aged 18-30 years who had mild COVID-19 (a few samples of this study predate the infection). Cell type and time point are not known. The chain uses TRBV7-2 and TRBJ1-2; perhaps TRBD1 as D (5 bases). As DNA, the CDR3 is TGTGCCAGCGATAGGGGCTCTAACTATGGCTACACCTTC. The encoded protein is CASDRGSNYGYTF. The full variable domain, rest sourced from reference TRBV7-2 and TRBJ1-2, is GAGVSQSPSNKVTEKGKDVELRCDPISGHTALYWYRQSLGQGLEFLIYFQGNSAPDKSGLPSDRFSAERTGGSVSTLTIQRTQQEDSAVYLCASDRGSNYGYTFGSGTRLTVV.